This T cell receptor beta chain was documented in a study of CXCR3-negative and CXCR3-positive naive CD8 T cells. Broader study findings: Researchers report CXCR3 expression partially decreased after cryopreservation, with fresh PBMCs used in most assays. Naive cells with CXCR3 showed TRB CDR3s that were more hydrophobic than those in CXCR3-negative naive cells.

The CDR3 is 14 amino acids. Germline V gene lookup returns CDR1 SQVTM and CDR2 ANQGSEA. Details on this clonotype: Its antigen is currently unknown.

Triplicate sorting captured hundreds of thousands of cells each from every CD8+ T cell subset. Cells classed as naive CD8+ T cells were CD45RO-CCR7+CD27+CD95-. UMI-labeled 5' RACE yielded the TRB cDNA libraries. TCRdb derives one entry per CDR3 protein from the 5' RACE reads, leaving out DNA. This repertoire includes about 130,000 distinct CDR3 sequences. The sequenced material came from naive CXCR3- CD8+ T cells from blood. Subset given: CD45RO-CCR7+CD27+CD95- naive CD8+ T cells lacking CXCR3 (TNR3-). The chain recombines TRBV29-1 with TRBJ2-7. The TCR originated in a human donor in good health. Some clones in this sample may be carry-over from other donors' samples. CDR3 loop: CSALLVGEPYEQYF.